The 26 T cell receptor beta chains below all came from one sample that was sequenced in a study of T-cell reconstitution after alpha-beta-depleted transplantation in children. A TCRbeta library incorporating unique molecular identifiers was prepared. TCRdb analysed the PCR reads with MiXCR anew, one entry per CDR3 protein. The sample records 610,000 or so distinct CDR3 sequences, 27% being singletons. Sequences were derived from PBMCs, sampled before TCRalphabeta/CD19-depleted stem cell transplant. These receptors all come from a boy under three years old with Wiskott-Aldrich syndrome, due to receive a stem cell transplant.

This clonotype has just a few counts. The chain joins TRBV3-1 to TRBJ1-3, with D unresolved. V lost 2 bases and J 4 bases, leaving 12 bases between the germline ends. This CDR3 is built from 15 residues. Germline CDR1 and CDR2: LGHDT and YNNKEL (reference sequence). The CDR3 loop reads CASSQKGPLGNTIYF. CDR3 nucleotides: TGTGCCAGCAGCCAAAAGGGTCCACTGGGAAACACCATATATTTT.

The gene calls are TRBV7-8 and TRBJ2-1; D unresolved. Trimming took 5 bases from V and 6 from J, leaving 8 bases between them. Germline assignment: CDR1 SGHVS and CDR2 FQNEAQ. The CDR3 is made up of 12 amino acids. This CDR3 reads CASSPIFNEQFF. CDR3 nucleotides: TGTGCCAGCAGCCCCATTTTCAATGAGCAGTTCTTC.

This chain links TRBV12-3 or TRBV12-4 with TRBJ2-3; D call uncertain. This CDR3 comprises 14 residues. V was cut by 3 bases and J by 5 bases, with 12 bases left in between. The CDR3 coding sequence is TGTGCCAGCAGTTTTCCCGGGTCCGAAGATACGCAGTATTTT. It codes for CASSFPGSEDTQYF.

The rearrangement links TRBV28 to TRBJ2-1, with D tentatively TRBD2 (5 bases). V was trimmed by 10 bases and J by 5 bases, leaving 15 bases between them. CDR1 and CDR2 (germline): MDHEN, SYDVKM. CDR3 length equals 13 residues. This CDR3 reads CATNLDSHNEQFF. Written as DNA, the CDR3 is TGTGCCACCAACCTGGACTCACACAATGAGCAGTTCTTC.

This clonotype was seen a handful of times. This rearrangement joins TRBV5-5 to TRBJ2-1; TRBD2 matches 7 bases. The CDR3 is 16 amino acids. Trimming removed 0 bases from V and 8 bases from J; junction bases left unmatched: 11. Germline CDR1 is SGHKS and CDR2 is YYEKEE (reference sequence). The CDR3 DNA sequence: TGTGCCAGCAGCTTGGCCCTGGGACTACTGATAGATGAGCAGTTCTTC. It translates to CASSLALGLLIDEQFF.

This rearrangement joins TRBV3-1 to TRBJ2-5; 8 nucleotides line up with TRBD2. CDR3 length equals 20 residues. Per germline, CDR1 LGHDT and CDR2 YNNKEL (reference sequence). V was clipped by 0 bases and J by 4 bases; unmatched bases: 19. The DNA for the CDR3 is TGTGCCAGCAGCCAAGATCGGACGGGAGGGCTTGAAAGCGTACCAGAGACCCAGTACTTC. Translating it yields CASSQDRTGGLESVPETQYF.

In its sample, this clonotype was seen a few times. V gene TRBV5-1 combines with J gene TRBJ2-1; TRBD1 matches 8 bases. Per the germline V gene, CDR1 is SGHRS and CDR2 is YFSETQ. J gave up 9 bases and V 5 bases, and 4 bases lay outside the gene matches. The CDR3 is 12 amino acids. The DNA of the CDR3 is TGCGCCAGCAGGCCGGACAGGGCTGAGCAGTTCTTC. This codes for CASRPDRAEQFF.

The J gene is TRBJ2-1, the V gene TRBV20-1; D ambiguous. The CDR3 is made up of 14 amino acids. Trimming took 0 bases from V and 7 from J, leaving 13 bases between them. Germline V lookup: CDR1 DFQATT, CDR2 SNEGSKA (reference sequence). CDR3 region: CSARDSSNVNEQFF. In nucleotides, the CDR3 is TGCAGTGCTAGAGATAGTTCGAACGTGAATGAGCAGTTCTTC.

The rearrangement links TRBV7-9 to TRBJ2-7; D ambiguous. The CDR3 spans 11 residues. In germline, CDR1 is SEHNR, CDR2 FQNEAQ (reference sequence). Deletions cut 8 bases from V and 3 bases from J, with 8 bases between. The CDR3 nucleotides read TGTGCCAGCGTTAATTTCTACGAGCAGTACTTC. It specifies CASVNFYEQYF.

This chain links TRBV20-1 with TRBJ2-5; D is ambiguous. The V and J ends lost 0 bases and 1 base respectively, with 9 bases between them. The CDR3 consists of 14 residues. The germline CDR1 and CDR2 sequences are DFQATT and SNEGSKA (reference sequence). The CDR3 coding sequence is TGCAGTGCTAGAGATCCGGGCGGCCAAGAGACCCAGTACTTC. Translated, it gives CSARDPGGQETQYF.

Only a few counts were recorded for this clonotype. The chain recombines TRBV4-1 with TRBJ1-1; D call uncertain. This CDR3 comprises 14 residues. With 1 base removed from V and 7 bases from J, the gap between germline ends came to 13 bases. Germline V gene data show CDR1 as MGHRA and CDR2 as YSYEKL. CDR3 in amino acids: CASSQGGSPIEAFF. DNA of the CDR3: TGCGCCAGCAGCCAAGGAGGGTCTCCCATTGAAGCTTTCTTT.

The rearrangement links TRBV5-1 to TRBJ2-7; tentative D call: TRBD2 (5 bases). V was shortened by 4 bases and J by 3 bases, with 14 bases between the two germline ends. The CDR3 sequence is 14 residues long. CDR1 and CDR2 from the germline V gene are SGHRS and YFSETQ. The CDR3 region has the DNA TGCGCCAGCAGCATCAACCGTGAGGGCTACGAGCAGTACTTC. Its translation: CASSINREGYEQYF.

The genes are TRBV4-1 and TRBJ2-1; tentatively, D is TRBD2 (6 bases). The CDR3 is 12 amino acids. Germline CDR1 MGHRA, CDR2 YSYEKL. Trimming left V 3 bases short and J 11 bases short, with 11 bases between. This chain's CDR3 is CASSQGLSKQFF. CDR3 nucleotides: TGCGCCAGCAGCCAGGGACTGTCCAAGCAGTTCTTC.

The chain recombines TRBV20-1 with TRBJ2-4; D unclear. Germline CDR1 DFQATT, CDR2 SNEGSKA (reference sequence). V was pared by 0 bases and J by 0 bases, with 6 bases between. This CDR3 contains 14 residues. CDR3 loop: CSARDPLAKNIQYF. CDR3 in DNA: TGCAGTGCTAGAGATCCATTAGCCAAAAACATTCAGTACTTC.

The CDR3 region is CSVLRLYNEQFF. CDR3 nucleotides: TGCAGTGTCCTACGCCTCTACAATGAGCAGTTCTTC. The V and J genes are TRBV20-1 and TRBJ2-1, with unresolved D. The CDR3 runs 12 residues. Germline CDR1 reads DFQATT; CDR2 reads SNEGSKA (reference sequence). V lost 7 bases and J 3 bases, leaving 10 bases between the germline ends.

This chain joins TRBV3-1 and TRBJ2-1; D tentatively fits TRBD1 or TRBD2 (5 bases each). The germline gives CDR1 LGHDT, CDR2 YNNKEL (reference sequence). The V end lost 4 bases, the J end lost 5 bases, and 15 bases lay between the germline ends. The CDR3 loop spans 15 amino acids. CDR3 sequence: CASSLRTGLNNEQFF. The CDR3 bases are TGTGCCAGCAGCCTACGAACGGGGCTCAACAATGAGCAGTTCTTC.

This clonotype was observed a handful of times. The chain links TRBV7-2 to TRBJ2-3; 10 bases are a match to TRBD2. Trimming at V came to 2 bases and at J to 3 bases, leaving 5 bases not matched to a gene. Germline V CDR1 and CDR2: SGHTA, FQGNSA. The CDR3 runs to 16 residues. The CDR3 region has the DNA TGTGCCAGCAGCTTAAGTAGCGGGAGGTTAACAGATACGCAGTATTTT. Translation: CASSLSSGRLTDTQYF.

This clonotype was counted only a few times. The rearrangement links TRBV29-1 to TRBJ2-1; TRBD2 matches 9 bases. Trimming removed 2 bases from V and 5 bases from J; junction bases left unmatched: 7. The germline V gene has CDR1 SQVTM and CDR2 ANQGSEA. CDR3 length: 15 amino acids. Here the CDR3 reads CSVETSGTSNNEQFF. DNA of the CDR3: TGCAGCGTTGAAACTTCCGGGACTAGCAACAATGAGCAGTTCTTC.

This clonotype has a handful of counts. The rearrangement joins TRBV20-1 to TRBJ2-3; TRBD2 is a possible D gene (6 bases). The germline V gene encodes CDR1 DFQATT and CDR2 SNEGSKA (reference sequence). The V end was cut by 3 bases, the J end by 5 bases, with 12 bases between. This CDR3 region has 13 residues. The CDR3 is CSASEAGGDTQYF. CDR3 coding DNA: TGCAGTGCTAGTGAAGCGGGCGGAGATACGCAGTATTTT.

The sample holds a few counts of this clonotype. The V call is TRBV20-1, the J call TRBJ2-5; 12 bases are a match to TRBD2. Per the germline V gene, CDR1 is DFQATT and CDR2 is SNEGSKA (reference sequence). The junction had 7 bases not matched to a gene; V was cut back by 6 bases and J by 5 bases. CDR3 length: 14 amino acids. The CDR3 nucleotides read TGCAGTGCCCCGACTAGCGGGAGAGAGGAGACCCAGTACTTC. Amino acid sequence: CSAPTSGREETQYF.

There are a few counts of this clonotype. The rearrangement uses TRBV20-1 and TRBJ2-7; D call uncertain. Trimming removed 4 bases at V and 2 bases at J, with 15 bases between. CDR3 size: 14 residues. Per germline, CDR1 DFQATT and CDR2 SNEGSKA (reference sequence). CDR3 DNA: TGCAGTGCTACCTGGTCGGGTAGGACCTACGAGCAGTACTTC. Translated: CSATWSGRTYEQYF.

This clonotype turned up a few times. The DNA for the CDR3 is TGTGCCACCAGTGAGGGCGGGGGGCAAGAGACCCAGTACTTC. Its protein is CATSEGGGQETQYF. This chain uses TRBV24-1 with TRBJ2-5; 8 bases are a match to TRBD2. The ends lost 4 bases at V and 2 bases at J; junction bases unmatched: 2. CDR1 is KGHDR and CDR2 is SFDVKD in the germline V gene. The CDR3 is 14 residues long.

The chain employs TRBV6-5 and TRBJ2-1; D is tentatively TRBD1 or TRBD2 (6 bases each). Germline V gene sequence: CDR1 MNHEY, CDR2 SVGAGI. V dropped 3 bases and J dropped 5 bases, with 14 bases sitting between them. This CDR3 contains 15 residues. The CDR3 reads CASSYFNRGHNEQFF. The CDR3 DNA reads as TGTGCCAGCAGTTATTTTAATCGGGGGCACAATGAGCAGTTCTTC.

The chain is built from TRBV24-1 and TRBJ2-3, with 11 bases identical to TRBD1. Germline V gene lookup returns CDR1 KGHDR and CDR2 SFDVKD. The length of the CDR3 is 16 residues. V lost 4 bases to trimming and J lost 2 bases; unmatched junction nucleotides: 4. The CDR3 region has the DNA TGTGCCACCAGTGAAGGGACAGGGGGAAACACAGATACGCAGTATTTT. Protein product: CATSEGTGGNTDTQYF.

This clonotype appeared a few times. The rearrangement uses TRBV5-1 and TRBJ2-7, with 12 bases lining up with TRBD2. The CDR3 is made up of 15 amino acids. Trimming cost V 7 bases and J 3 bases; bases outside gene matches: 8. The V gene's germline CDR1 is SGHRS and CDR2 YFSETQ. CDR3 sequence: CASRGLAGTLYEQYF. The CDR3 nucleotides are TGCGCCAGCCGAGGACTAGCGGGGACACTCTACGAGCAGTACTTC.

This clonotype was observed a handful of times. The chain employs TRBV20-1 and TRBJ2-1; 9 bases are shared with TRBD2. The V gene's germline CDR1 is DFQATT and CDR2 SNEGSKA (reference sequence). J was trimmed by 7 bases and V by 6 bases; bases with no gene match: 7. The length of the CDR3 is 13 residues. In DNA form, the CDR3 reads TGCAGTGCCCCGACTAGCGGCTTTAATGAGCAGTTCTTC. Amino acid sequence: CSAPTSGFNEQFF.